This T cell receptor (beta chain) comes out of a study of blood T cell repertoires in COVID-19. About the study: The United States, Italy and Spain were the sources of the acute and convalescent COVID-19 samples. From T cells, B-cell-depleted T cells, or PBMCs came the material, which was cDNA or gDNA.

Recovery meant two consecutive negative NP/OP PCR tests, professional clearance, or resolved symptoms. This table comes from immunoSEQ multiplex PCR, and its TCRdb copy is limited to in-frame clones, with some not included. The table includes about 370,000 clones, around 87% detected once. This receptor was obtained from a man younger than 35 who had recovered from COVID-19. The sample taken for sequencing was PBMCs or T cells enriched from blood (not recorded which).

The CDR3 bases are TGTGCCAGCAGCTTGGGAGGGAGTCAAACAGATACGCAGTATTTT. It codes for CASSLGGSQTDTQYF. The rearrangement uses TRBV7-3 and TRBJ2-3; 7 bases map to TRBD2. Germline lookup yields CDR1 SGHTA and CDR2 FQGTGA. The CDR3 consists of 15 residues. Losses at the gene ends were 3 bases for V and 3 bases for J; bases not matched to a gene: 6.